This T cell receptor beta chain was captured in a study of post-analysis software for immune sequencing data. Study as a whole: Some patients lacked subtype; others had relapsing-remitting, secondary progressive or progressive-relapsing disease.

Tagging with unique molecular identifiers was a feature of the TCR beta cDNA libraries. The T cell input of about 1 to 10 million gave hundreds of thousands of cDNA molecules. TCRdb processed the PCR reads anew with MiXCR; each CDR3 protein has one entry. The table includes approximately 400,000 distinct CDR3 sequences, less than 40% detected once. CDR1 is SGHRS, CDR2 YFSETQ, per germline. This CDR3 has 14 amino acids. Comments on this clonotype: Its antigen is undetermined. Relative to the germline gene, one junction end is altered; a read error may explain this.

Study-wide results and limits: TRBV segments more frequent in patients than in controls numbered five and included TRBV5-6, TRBV5-1 and TRBV20-1. Multiple sclerosis patients had significantly lower normalized Chao1 diversity than controls.

The chain employs TRBV5-1 and TRBJ2-5, with D possibly matching TRBD2 (6 bases). Input material: blood. The clonotype originates from a girl aged 5 to 17 with multiple sclerosis. CDR3 in amino acids: CASSPASGEEAQYF. The CDR3 DNA reads TGCGCCAGCAGCCCAGCTTCGGGGGAAGAGGCCCAGTACTTC.